This entry lists 28 T cell receptor beta chains sequenced from one sample in a study of T cell responses to AZD1222 COVID-19 vaccine. Sequenced by immunoSEQ multiplex PCR; TCRdb stores in-frame clones only, minus some. The data show fewer than 140,000 clones, 75% to 90% seen once. The sample consisted of peripheral blood, taken on day 0 of AZD1222 vaccination. These receptor sequences come from an adult in good health.

The genes are TRBV3-1 (or the pseudogene TRBV3-2) and TRBJ1-1; tentatively, D is TRBD1 (6 bases). Germline V gene lookup returns CDR1 LGHDT and CDR2 YNNKEL (reference sequence). V was clipped by 1 base and J by 6 bases, with 9 bases between them. The CDR3 runs to 13 residues. The CDR3 DNA is TGTGCCAGCAGCCAAGCAGGGGACCCTGAAGCTTTCTTT. Encoded protein: CASSQAGDPEAFF.

The gene calls are TRBV7-8 and TRBJ1-5; no firm D call. V was pared by 0 bases and J by 0 bases, with 15 bases between. Germline lookup yields CDR1 SGHVS and CDR2 FQNEAQ. The CDR3 is 18 amino acids. Written as DNA, the CDR3 is TGTGCCAGCAGCTTAGCGCTTACGGGAGGTTATAGCAATCAGCCCCAGCATTTT. Amino acid sequence: CASSLALTGGYSNQPQHF. Supplemented by reference TRBV7-8 and TRBJ1-5, the full variable domain reads GAGVSQSPRYKVAKRGQDVALRCDPISGHVSLFWYQQALGQGPEFLTYFQNEAQLDKSGLPSDRFFAERPEGSVSTLKIQRTQQEDSAVYLCASSLALTGGYSNQPQHFGDGTRLSIL.

The V and J genes are TRBV29-1 and TRBJ2-2; no definite D call. The V gene lost 5 bases and the J gene lost 6 bases, with 13 bases spanning the gap. The CDR3 is 13 amino acids. CDR1 is SQVTM, CDR2 ANQGSEA, per germline. Here the CDR3 reads CSVLLSVPGELFF. DNA of the CDR3: TGCAGCGTTCTTCTTTCAGTCCCCGGGGAGCTGTTTTTT.

Here the CDR3 DNA reads TGTGCCAGCAGCTTAGTTGGGACAGGAGATAACTATGGCTACACCTTC. This translates into CASSLVGTGDNYGYTF. The chain joins TRBV11-2 to TRBJ1-2; 8 nucleotides match TRBD1. The germline V gene has CDR1 SGHAT and CDR2 FQNNGV. The CDR3 is 16 amino acids. After removal of 1 base from V and 1 base from J, the junction contained 5 bases not matched to a gene.

About this clone itself: This CDR3 is also generated by other DNA sequences in the sample. The chain links TRBV18 to TRBJ2-3; no reliable D call. Trimming left V 0 bases short and J 3 bases short, with 1 base between. Germline CDR1 and CDR2: KGHSH and LQKENI. The CDR3 runs to 12 residues. CDR3 DNA sequence: TGTGCCAGCTCACCACCGACAGATACGCAGTATTTT. Protein sequence: CASSPPTDTQYF.

The CDR3 reads CASSLGGAGASYNEQFF. The CDR3 DNA reads as TGTGCCAGCAGCTTGGGGGGAGCGGGAGCCTCCTACAATGAGCAGTTCTTC. This chain connects TRBV5-4 to TRBJ2-1, with 8 bases identical to TRBD2. This CDR3 contains 17 residues. The trim removed 0 bases at V and 0 bases at J, leaving 5 bases unmatched. CDR1 is SGHNT and CDR2 is YYREEE in the germline V gene (reference sequence).

The V and J genes are TRBV4-1 and TRBJ1-1; maybe TRBD1 (5 bases). V was clipped by 2 bases and J by 6 bases, with 19 bases between them. The CDR3 runs 16 residues. Germline lookup yields CDR1 MGHRA and CDR2 YSYEKL. In DNA form, the CDR3 reads TGCGCCAGCAGCCAATCCCAACGGCAGGGATGGGCTGAAGCTTTCTTT. It specifies CASSQSQRQGWAEAFF.

The chain is built from TRBV7-2 and TRBJ2-1, with unresolved D. Germline values: CDR1 SGHTA, CDR2 FQGNSA. V lost 0 bases and J 2 bases, leaving 8 bases between the germline ends. This CDR3 has 15 amino acids. In DNA, the CDR3 is TGTGCCAGCAGCTTAGCTGTACTCCCCTACAATGAGCAGTTCTTC. It encodes CASSLAVLPYNEQFF.

The J gene is TRBJ1-6, the V gene TRBV5-1; 7 nucleotides line up with TRBD1. The CDR3 has 15 residues. Germline CDR1 and CDR2: SGHRS and YFSETQ. Trimming removed 7 bases from V and 9 bases from J; junction bases left unmatched: 13. In nucleotides, the CDR3 is TGCGCCAGCGGAACACAGGGGTTAGGAAGTTCACCCCTCCACTTT. It encodes CASGTQGLGSSPLHF.

Only one count was recorded for this clone. The chain recombines TRBV11-2 with TRBJ2-7; D might be TRBD1 (6 bases). Deletions cut 3 bases from V and 1 base from J, with 10 bases between. The length of the CDR3 is 14 residues. Germline CDR1 reads SGHAT; CDR2 reads FQNNGV. CDR3 nucleotide sequence: TGTGCCAGCAGCTTCGTCAGGGGTTCCTACGAGCAGTACTTC. This codes for CASSFVRGSYEQYF.

V gene TRBV5-1 combines with J gene TRBJ1-5, with D perhaps TRBD1 (6 bases). The CDR3 covers 15 residues. V was shortened by 0 bases and J by 1 base, with 8 bases between the two germline ends. Looked up from germline, CDR1 is SGHRS and CDR2 is YFSETQ. CDR3 amino acids: CASSLGGGSNQPQHF. The CDR3 region has the DNA TGCGCCAGCAGCTTGGGAGGGGGAAGCAATCAGCCCCAGCATTTT.

The rearrangement links TRBV10-2 to TRBJ1-4; D gene ambiguous. The ends were cut back, 2 bases at V and 0 bases at J, with 7 bases in the middle. The V gene's germline CDR1 is WSHSY and CDR2 SAAADI. This CDR3 comprises 15 residues. The CDR3: CASSESRATNEKLFF. CDR3 coding DNA: TGCGCCAGCAGTGAGAGCAGAGCAACTAATGAAAAACTGTTTTTT.

The sample holds one count of this clone. V is TRBV19 and J is TRBJ2-7; weak D call: TRBD1 (8 bases). V gave up 6 bases and J gave up 2 bases, with 17 bases separating them. This CDR3 region has 15 residues. Per germline, CDR1 LNHDA and CDR2 SQIVND (reference sequence). CDR3 DNA: TGTGCCAGTAGGCGGGAGACAGGGGCGCCCTACGAGCAGTACTTC. This codes for CASRRETGAPYEQYF. Drawing the rest from reference TRBV19 and TRBJ2-7, the complete variable domain is DGGITQSPKYLFRKEGQNVTLSCEQNLNHDAMYWYRQDPGQGLRLIYYSQIVNDFQKGDIAEGYSVSREKKESFPLTVTSAQKNPTAFYLCASRRETGAPYEQYFGPGTRLTVT.

This chain connects TRBV7-2 to TRBJ1-1; 7 bases fit TRBD1. CDR1 is SGHTA, CDR2 FQGNSA, per germline. V lost 1 base, J lost 4 bases, and 6 bases stayed unmatched. The CDR3 is 15 residues long. The CDR3 sequence: CASSLGTGTSTEAFF. DNA for the CDR3: TGTGCCAGCAGCTTAGGGACAGGAACCAGCACTGAAGCTTTCTTT.

The V call is TRBV6-1, the J call TRBJ2-7, with TRBD1 matching 7 bases. The CDR3 spans 14 residues. Germline-derived CDR1 and CDR2 are MNHNS and SASEGT. Trimming cost V 6 bases and J 1 base; bases outside gene matches: 6. CDR3 DNA sequence: TGTGCCAGCAGGAACCGGGACAGTTCCTACGAGCAGTACTTC. This sequence encodes CASRNRDSSYEQYF.

This chain links TRBV4-2 with TRBJ1-5, with 9 positions matching TRBD1. CDR3 size: 17 residues. Unmatched junction bases numbered 6, after V lost 3 bases and J lost 0 bases. Germline loops: CDR1 LGHNA, CDR2 YNFKEQ. CDR3 in amino acids: CASSHGGQGPSNQPQHF. The CDR3 bases are TGTGCCAGCAGCCACGGAGGACAGGGGCCTAGCAATCAGCCCCAGCATTTT.

The chain has TRBV12-5 and TRBJ2-2; D gene uncertain. Germline CDR1 LGHNT, CDR2 FRNRAP. There are 16 residues in the CDR3. V dropped 0 bases and J dropped 2 bases, with 10 bases sitting between them. This CDR3 reads CASGLVQTPNTGELFF. The CDR3 DNA reads TGTGCTAGTGGTTTGGTACAGACTCCTAACACCGGGGAGCTGTTTTTT.

The genes are TRBV28 and TRBJ2-2; D not certain. Germline assignment: CDR1 MDHEN and CDR2 SYDVKM. Trimming removed 2 bases at V and 5 bases at J, with 12 bases between. This CDR3 region has 15 residues. CDR3 nucleotides: TGTGCCAGCAGTTTAAGCGCCGCTGGAACCGGGGAGCTGTTTTTT. It codes for CASSLSAAGTGELFF.

V gene TRBV4-1 combines with J gene TRBJ2-1, with a possible D match to TRBD2 (6 bases). The CDR3 contains 14 residues. Trimming removed 1 base from V and 6 bases from J, with 10 bases in between. In germline, CDR1 is MGHRA, CDR2 YSYEKL. The CDR3 DNA reads TGCGCCAGCAGCCAAGTAGGGACTCTCAATGAGCAGTTCTTC. Its translation: CASSQVGTLNEQFF.

The gene calls are TRBV20-1 and TRBJ2-7, with a weak D call TRBD2 (7 bases). This CDR3 is built from 12 residues. The V end lost 5 bases, the J end lost 4 bases, and 12 bases lay between the germline ends. Germline-derived CDR1 and CDR2 are DFQATT and SNEGSKA (reference sequence). CDR3 in amino acids: CSAGGRGYEQYF. CDR3 coding DNA: TGCAGTGCTGGTGGGAGGGGGTACGAGCAGTACTTC.

This sequence joins TRBV10-3 and TRBJ1-2; D is unclear. Germline lookup yields CDR1 ENHRY and CDR2 SYGVKD. The CDR3 runs 12 residues. V dropped 3 bases and J dropped 6 bases, with 8 bases sitting between them. CDR3 residues: CAISDNQNGYTF. As DNA, the CDR3 is TGTGCCATCAGTGATAACCAAAATGGCTACACCTTC.

V gene TRBV27 combines with J gene TRBJ2-7; possibly TRBD1 for D (5 bases). The V end was cut by 6 bases, the J end by 1 base, with 16 bases between. The CDR3 runs to 15 residues. Germline values: CDR1 MNHEY, CDR2 SMNVEV (reference sequence). The CDR3 here is CASRLDIDSSYEQYF. DNA of the CDR3: TGTGCCAGCAGATTGGACATAGACTCATCCTACGAGCAGTACTTC.

The V gene is TRBV27, the J gene TRBJ2-7; perhaps D is TRBD1 or TRBD2 (5 bases each). In germline, CDR1 is MNHEY, CDR2 SMNVEV (reference sequence). The CDR3 spans 16 residues. V was pared by 3 bases and J by 5 bases, with 20 bases between. Written as DNA, the CDR3 is TGTGCCAGCAGTTTCCGGGGACCGGGAAGAACCGACGAGCAGTACTTC. Translating it yields CASSFRGPGRTDEQYF.

The chain couples TRBV19 to TRBJ1-5, with TRBD1 identical over 7 bases. From germline, CDR1 is LNHDA and CDR2 SQIVND (reference sequence). V dropped 4 bases and J dropped 7; count of bases not matched to a gene: 10. The CDR3 runs to 15 residues. For the CDR3, the DNA is TGTGCCAGTAGTAGAAACAGGGGTGTAGGCCAGCCCCAGCATTTT. Encoded protein: CASSRNRGVGQPQHF.

The V gene is TRBV15, the J gene TRBJ1-3, with 10 nucleotides matching TRBD1. The V and J ends lost 6 bases and 2 bases, in that order; junction bases with no gene match: 1. This CDR3 region has 14 residues. In germline, CDR1 is LNHNV, CDR2 YYDKDF (reference sequence). The CDR3 DNA reads TGTGCCACCAGGGGGACAGGGGCTGGAAACACCATATATTTT. It codes for CATRGTGAGNTIYF.

The gene calls are TRBV28 and TRBJ1-4; D unresolved. Trimming removed 11 bases at V and 0 bases at J, with 7 bases between. The CDR3 is 12 residues long. The germline V gene encodes CDR1 MDHEN and CDR2 SYDVKM. CDR3 nucleotides: TGTGCCGGAGGCGCAACTAATGAAAAACTGTTTTTT. As protein: CAGGATNEKLFF.

The chain combines TRBV7-9 with TRBJ2-1; D not resolved. Trimming took off 7 bases at V and 9 bases at J, with 7 bases between the two ends. The CDR3 consists of 10 residues. Germline CDR1 and CDR2: SEHNR and FQNEAQ (reference sequence). As DNA, the CDR3 is TGTGCCAGCACTGGGCGTGAGCAGTTCTTC. Amino acids: CASTGREQFF.

The rearrangement links TRBV28 to TRBJ1-2; tentatively, D is TRBD1 (6 bases). With 2 bases removed from V and 8 bases from J, the gap between germline ends came to 12 bases. The CDR3 has 13 residues. Germline V gives CDR1 MDHEN, CDR2 SYDVKM. As DNA, the CDR3 is TGTGCCAGCAGTTTACAGGGGAGGGAAGGCTACACCTTC. Its protein product is CASSLQGREGYTF.